This paragraph covers one T cell receptor (beta chain) sequence. The antigen is unknown. Sample time point: persistent/refractory GD, antithyroid drugs over 5 years with positive TRAb. The TCR library was prepared using RNA isolated from PBMCs. V shed 6 bases, J shed 8 bases, and the junction held 13 bases outside the gene matches. Germline V CDR1 and CDR2: SGHRS, YFSETQ. The CDR3 is 14 residues long. Arm-PCR of CDR3 regions and iRepertoire HTBI primers were used to build TCR beta libraries. TCRdb processed the multiplex PCR reads anew with MiXCR; each CDR3 protein has one entry. Of 650,000 to 700,000 distinct CDR3 sequences in the sample, about 32% are singletons; the top ten hold roughly 46%. These data belong to a study of regulatory T cells in long-lasting Graves disease. Study observations and caveats: Persistent disease preferred TRBV28, TRBJ1-2 and TRBJ2-5; new disease, TRBV20-1 and TRBJ2-1.

This receptor was obtained from a female donor with Graves disease. The chain couples TRBV5-1 to TRBJ1-2; 7 nucleotides line up with TRBD1. The material sequenced was peripheral blood mononuclear cells (PBMCs), taken when the disease was refractory, from a patient treated with antithyroid drugs. The CDR3 sequence is CASNPTTGVRGYTF. Here the CDR3 DNA reads TGCGCCAGCAACCCCACCACAGGGGTCAGGGGCTACACCTTC.